A selection of T cell receptor beta chains follows, all from one sample in a study of blood T cell repertoires in COVID-19. The table came from immunoSEQ multiplex PCR; TCRdb's copy has only in-frame clones and leaves some out. The table records 200,000 to 250,000 clones, 80% to 90% of them present only once. The sample taken for sequencing was peripheral blood. All receptors come from a man aged 55-75 years with acute or convalescent COVID-19. Both conserved end residues are part of each CDR3. Fields, in order: J gene, V gene, D gene, clone size, CDR3 protein, CDR3 DNA. A D gene is named only where the DNA matches it firmly. Part of the rows lack a size; the others show once, few, many or a class for expanded clones.

TRBJ2-7	TRBV28	.	.	CAVHRQGGKYF	TGTGCCGTACACAGACAGGGCGGGAAGTACTTC
TRBJ1-6	TRBV4-3	TRBD1	.	CASSQDAGGSSYNSPLHF	TGCGCCAGCAGCCAAGATGCAGGGGGTTCCAGTTATAATTCACCCCTCCACTTT
TRBJ1-5	TRBV7-9	.	.	CASSSDGLSSNQPQHF	TGTGCCAGCAGCTCCGATGGACTCTCTAGCAATCAGCCCCAGCATTTT
TRBJ1-1	TRBV7-3	.	.	CASSLSAAGKTEAFF	TGTGCCAGCAGCTTAAGCGCCGCAGGGAAAACTGAAGCTTTCTTT
TRBJ2-5	TRBV6-5	TRBD1	.	CASRRTGQETQYF	TGTGCCAGCAGACGGACAGGACAAGAGACCCAGTACTTC
TRBJ2-1	TRBV28	TRBD2	.	CASSLMTSGSYNEQFF	TGTGCCAGCAGTCTAATGACTAGCGGTTCCTACAATGAGCAGTTCTTC
TRBJ1-3	TRBV4-1	.	.	CASSQGGGRGNTIYF	TGCGCCAGCAGCCAAGGAGGTGGAAGGGGAAACACCATATATTTT
TRBJ1-2	TRBV7-9	.	.	CASSLEGRGDGYTF	TGTGCCAGCAGCTTAGAAGGCCGCGGGGATGGCTACACCTTC
TRBJ1-2	TRBV27	TRBD1	.	CASSFAKQGGSFGYTF	TGTGCCAGCAGTTTCGCCAAACAGGGGGGGAGTTTTGGCTACACCTTC
TRBJ2-3	TRBV7-2	.	.	CASSLPEIPDTQYF	TGTGCCAGCAGCCTACCCGAGATCCCAGATACGCAGTATTTT
TRBJ2-2	TRBV7-2	.	.	CASSRPGVKPGELFF	TGTGCCAGCAGCAGACCGGGAGTTAAGCCCGGGGAGCTGTTTTTT
TRBJ2-1	TRBV7-9	TRBD2	.	CASTIQLAGSMEQFF	TGTGCCAGCACCATCCAACTAGCGGGGTCCATGGAGCAGTTCTTC
TRBJ1-4	TRBV7-6	.	.	CASSLSGSGATNEKLFF	TGTGCCAGCAGCTTATCAGGATCTGGCGCAACTAATGAAAAACTGTTTTTT
TRBJ2-6	TRBV11-2	.	.	CASSFWGQGSSGANVLTF	TGTGCCAGCAGCTTTTGGGGGCAGGGAAGCTCTGGGGCCAACGTCCTGACTTTC
TRBJ1-3	TRBV29-1	.	.	CSVEGWSSGNTIYF	TGCAGCGTTGAAGGCTGGAGCTCTGGAAACACCATATATTTT
TRBJ1-6	TRBV6-5	TRBD1	once	CASRRQGAGSPLHF	TGTGCCAGCAGAAGACAGGGGGCCGGTTCACCCCTCCACTTT
TRBJ1-1	TRBV27	.	.	CASSVQNTNTEAFF	TGTGCCAGCAGTGTCCAAAACACGAACACTGAAGCTTTCTTT
TRBJ2-3	TRBV9	.	.	CASSVGERWQYF	TGTGCCAGCAGCGTAGGCGAGAGGTGGCAGTATTTT
TRBJ2-5	TRBV7-2	TRBD1	once	CASSLQGIQETQYF	TGTGCCAGCAGCCTACAGGGGATACAAGAGACCCAGTACTTC
TRBJ2-2	TRBV5-4	TRBD1	.	CASSRQGVVTGELFF	TGTGCCAGCAGCCGACAGGGGGTCGTCACCGGGGAGCTGTTTTTT
TRBJ1-5	TRBV28	TRBD1	.	CASSPVRGIGQPQHF	TGTGCCAGCAGCCCAGTCAGGGGGATAGGTCAGCCCCAGCATTTT
TRBJ2-1	TRBV30	TRBD2	once	CASSSGRYIDNEQFF	TGTGCTTCTAGCAGCGGGAGGTACATAGACAATGAGCAGTTCTTC
TRBJ2-1	TRBV4-2	.	.	CASSQGLGDYNEQFF	TGTGCCAGCAGCCAAGGCCTGGGCGACTACAATGAGCAGTTCTTC
TRBJ2-6	TRBV6-1	TRBD1	.	CASSDQGARGANVLTF	TGTGCCAGCAGTGACCAGGGGGCGCGTGGGGCCAACGTCCTGACTTTC
TRBJ2-7	TRBV11-2	TRBD2	.	CASSFLAGGTYEQYF	TGTGCCAGCAGCTTCCTAGCGGGAGGCACCTACGAGCAGTACTTC
TRBJ2-1	TRBV28	TRBD1	.	CASGWGQGTYEQFF	TGTGCCAGCGGCTGGGGACAGGGGACGTATGAGCAGTTCTTC
TRBJ1-2	TRBV2	.	.	CASSEIANYGYTF	TGTGCCAGCAGTGAAATAGCTAACTATGGCTACACCTTC
TRBJ2-1	TRBV7-9	TRBD2	.	CASSLAFGSGNNEQFF	TGTGCCAGCAGCTTAGCGTTTGGTAGCGGGAACAATGAGCAGTTCTTC
TRBJ2-1	TRBV29-1	TRBD2	.	CSVVSGAGLSYNEQFF	TGCAGCGTTGTTTCAGGAGCGGGGCTCTCCTACAATGAGCAGTTCTTC
TRBJ1-2	TRBV28	.	.	CASRASTYYGYTF	TGTGCCAGCAGGGCCTCGACTTACTATGGCTACACCTTC
TRBJ2-1	TRBV6-1	TRBD1	.	CASSGGTVLGYNEQFF	TGTGCCAGCAGTGGGGGGACAGTACTGGGTTACAATGAGCAGTTCTTC
TRBJ2-3	TRBV28	.	.	CASSRQRTDTQYF	TGTGCCAGCAGTCGACAGCGCACAGATACGCAGTATTTT
TRBJ2-2	TRBV2	TRBD2	.	CASRPGLAGGAGELFF	TGTGCCAGCAGACCGGGACTAGCGGGAGGCGCCGGGGAGCTGTTTTTT
TRBJ2-1	TRBV6-5	.	.	CASSYGGFTNEQFF	TGTGCCAGCAGTTACGGAGGGTTTACAAATGAGCAGTTCTTC
TRBJ2-5	TRBV3-1/TRBV3-2	.	.	CASSHTGTRGKETQYF	TGTGCCAGCAGCCATACCGGGACACGGGGAAAAGAGACCCAGTACTTC
TRBJ1-5	TRBV7-2	.	.	CASSPSGGVRNQPQHF	TGTGCCAGCAGCCCTAGCGGCGGGGTCCGCAATCAGCCCCAGCATTTT
TRBJ2-3	TRBV4-3	.	.	CASSQDNSRTDTQYF	TGCGCCAGCAGCCAAGATAACAGCAGAACAGATACGCAGTATTTT
TRBJ2-5	TRBV7-9	.	.	CASSLLAVTLRAQYF	TGTGCCAGCAGCTTGTTAGCGGTTACCCTCAGGGCCCAGTACTTC
TRBJ2-3	TRBV3-1/TRBV3-2	TRBD1	.	CASSQGGQFTDTQYF	TGTGCCAGCAGCCAAGGGGGACAGTTCACAGATACGCAGTATTTT
TRBJ2-2	TRBV6-1	TRBD1	.	CASSEVTGALMKLFF	TGTGCCAGCAGTGAAGTGACAGGGGCCCTAATGAAGTTGTTTTTT
TRBJ1-3	TRBV10-3	.	few	CAISDSGVGNTIYF	TGTGCCATCAGTGACTCAGGCGTTGGAAACACCATATATTTT
TRBJ2-7	TRBV14	TRBD2	hyperexpanded	CASSQEKAGDLYEQYF	TGTGCCAGCAGCCAAGAAAAAGCGGGAGATCTCTACGAGCAGTACTTC
TRBJ1-5	TRBV5-1	.	.	CASSLEAGQPQHF	TGCGCCAGCAGCTTGGAAGCGGGTCAGCCCCAGCATTTT
TRBJ1-3	TRBV6-2/TRBV6-3	.	.	CASSPRSRNTIYF	TGTGCCAGCAGTCCGAGGTCGAGAAACACCATATATTTT
TRBJ2-5	TRBV5-6	.	once	CASSFSEETQYF	TGTGCCAGCAGCTTCAGCGAGGAGACCCAGTACTTC
TRBJ1-3	TRBV7-2	.	.	CASDDGVSGNTIYF	TGTGCCAGCGACGACGGAGTCTCTGGAAACACCATATATTTT
TRBJ2-3	TRBV15	TRBD1	.	CATSGTDRGGTDTQYF	TGTGCCACCAGCGGAACCGACAGGGGGGGCACAGATACGCAGTATTTT
TRBJ2-5	TRBV4-3	.	.	CASSQGSRETQYF	TGCGCCAGCAGCCAAGGAAGTCGGGAGACCCAGTACTTC
TRBJ2-5	TRBV14	TRBD2	once	CASSQSLAGWETQYF	TGTGCCAGCAGCCAAAGCCTAGCGGGGTGGGAGACCCAGTACTTC
TRBJ1-4	TRBV5-1	.	.	CASSTFTGQGREKLFF	TGCGCCAGCAGCACATTTACAGGGCAGGGCAGGGAAAAACTGTTTTTT
TRBJ2-6	TRBV5-4	.	.	CASSTYHGAQTGANVLTF	TGTGCCAGCAGCACCTACCATGGAGCTCAGACCGGGGCCAACGTCCTGACTTTC
TRBJ1-1	TRBV6-5	.	.	CASSYSRRGGTEAFF	TGTGCCAGCAGTTACTCGAGACGGGGAGGAACTGAAGCTTTCTTT
TRBJ2-2	TRBV25-1	.	.	CASSDQGYTGELFF	TGTGCCAGCAGTGACCAGGGTTACACCGGGGAGCTGTTTTTT
TRBJ1-1	TRBV6-2/TRBV6-3	TRBD1	.	CASSYLGQVFGTEAFF	TGTGCCAGCAGTTACTTGGGACAGGTCTTCGGCACTGAAGCTTTCTTT
TRBJ1-2	TRBV7-3	TRBD1	.	CASSSGQGGGYTF	TGTGCCAGCAGCTCAGGACAGGGGGGAGGCTACACCTTC
TRBJ2-1	TRBV3-1/TRBV3-2	TRBD2	.	CASSHATSDSYNEQFF	TGTGCCAGCAGCCATGCTACTAGCGATTCCTACAATGAGCAGTTCTTC
TRBJ2-1	TRBV6-6	TRBD2	.	CASGTSGYNEQFF	TGTGCCAGCGGGACTAGCGGTTACAATGAGCAGTTCTTC
TRBJ1-5	TRBV19	.	.	CASRKQGWNQPQHF	TGTGCCAGTAGGAAACAGGGTTGGAATCAGCCCCAGCATTTT
TRBJ2-7	TRBV5-1	TRBD1	.	CASSLQGQGPYEQYF	TGCGCCAGCAGCTTGCAGGGACAGGGTCCCTACGAGCAGTACTTC
TRBJ2-1	TRBV5-4	TRBD2	.	CASSLTSGRRWNEQFF	TGTGCCAGCAGCTTGACTAGCGGGAGGAGGTGGAATGAGCAGTTCTTC